These T cell receptor beta chains were read from a single sample in a study of T cell responses to AZD1222 COVID-19 vaccine. Some clones are missing from TCRdb's copy, which holds only in-frame ones; the method was immunoSEQ multiplex PCR. The table has 150,000 or so clones, 80% to 95% seen once; the top ten hold under 4.5%. This sample comprised peripheral blood, obtained on day 0 of AZD1222 vaccination. These receptors all stem from an adult in good health. Both conserved end residues are trimmed from each CDR3.

V	J	CDR3
TRBV3-1/TRBV3-2	TRBJ2-7	ASSDYLTEQY
TRBV5-4	TRBJ1-2	AVPKAPNYGYT
TRBV6-4	TRBJ2-7	ASSTQGGYEQY
TRBV28	TRBJ1-1	ASSFPFGIRGTEAF
TRBV7-2	TRBJ1-1	ASSLSLIGDTEAF
TRBV20-1	TRBJ2-7	SAHGPYEQY
TRBV6-2/TRBV6-3	TRBJ2-2	ASSPSGTSGRGGTGELF
TRBV16	TRBJ2-1	ASSLTRGSYNEQF
TRBV6-2/TRBV6-3	TRBJ2-3	ASSYLASGYTDTQY
TRBV5-1	TRBJ1-1	ASRTEGQKTEAF
TRBV12-3/TRBV12-4	TRBJ2-7	ASSRAQGYEQY
TRBV29-1	TRBJ2-7	SVEGAGTNYEQY
TRBV9	TRBJ1-4	ASSTGQEKLF
TRBV15	TRBJ2-7	ATSRVGVSYEQY
TRBV6-2/TRBV6-3	TRBJ2-7	ASSYSLAGGPENEQY
TRBV19	TRBJ1-6	ASGGDYGHSPLH
TRBV29-1	TRBJ2-1	SVVPQRGHNEQF
TRBV3-1/TRBV3-2	TRBJ1-1	ASSQVRKSRGGTF
TRBV19	TRBJ1-2	ASSIGRAMGYT
TRBV5-1	TRBJ1-1	ASSVDSYTEAF
TRBV27	TRBJ2-7	ASGSPGRMAYEQY
TRBV19	TRBJ2-1	ASSIGLLLNNEQF
TRBV4-1	TRBJ2-1	ASSQENNYNEQF
TRBV27	TRBJ2-2	ASREAEPKPLRLGELF
TRBV5-4	TRBJ2-2	ASSGGQSNTGELF
TRBV19	TRBJ1-5	AASGPNNQPQH
TRBV3-1/TRBV3-2	TRBJ1-4	ASSQSGDSRALLF
TRBV29-1	TRBJ2-7	SSFSGDEQY
TRBV5-6	TRBJ2-5	ASSNSGRSVETQY
TRBV6-5	TRBJ1-6	ASSYSGVYNSPLH
TRBV27	TRBJ2-7	ASSRGQGEQY
TRBV3-1/TRBV3-2	TRBJ1-3	ASSRNSGNTIY
TRBV4-3	TRBJ2-1	ASSPSTRGHWDNEQF
TRBV5-1	TRBJ2-5	ASSSDRGKQETQY
TRBV7-4	TRBJ1-2	ASSLALVGPKGYGYT
TRBV5-6	TRBJ1-1	ASSLDVDEAF
TRBV7-2	TRBJ1-6	ASSFIGPGGRSYNSPLH
TRBV7-9	TRBJ2-2	ASSFIFSGTGTVGELF
TRBV5-1	TRBJ2-2	ASMLGLGNTGELF
TRBV20-1	TRBJ2-1	SASRFSSYNEQF
TRBV27	TRBJ1-3	ASSVLPGNTIY
TRBV19	TRBJ2-1	ASRKEGRAYNEQF
TRBV7-2	TRBJ2-7	ASSFTGLAGGEQY
TRBV19	TRBJ1-5	ASSIRGGPQPQH
TRBV9	TRBJ2-3	ASSPVVAGTDTQY